The clone carrying this T cell receptor (beta chain) was detected ten times or more. The data derive from a study of molecular identifiers for immune sequencing clone quantification. Every naive CD8 library was made from between roughly 17,000 and 1,100,000 sorted cells with 10%, 30% or 50% RNA. MiXCR, run by TCRdb on the PCR reads, gives a single entry per CDR3 protein. This sample carries 350,000 or so distinct CDR3 sequences, about a fifth of them seen once, and the ten largest clones take roughly 0.8%. The V gene's germline CDR1 is SGHAT and CDR2 FQNNGV. The CDR3 extends over 16 amino acids. V dropped 1 base and J dropped 6; count of bases not matched to a gene: 7.

The sequenced sample consisted of naive CD8+ T cells from blood, with Jurkat cell RNA spiked in. Indicated subset: FACS-sorted CD8+CD4-CCR7+CD45RA+ naive T cells. The chain is built from TRBV11-2 and TRBJ2-2; 8 nucleotides match TRBD1. The clonotype was recovered from a human donor in good health. Some libraries in this study had Jurkat cell RNA spiked in. CDR3 DNA sequence: TGTGCCAGCAGCTTAGGTCCAGGGGGCAACGCCGGGGAGCTGTTTTTT. Translating it yields CASSLGPGGNAGELFF. Full variable domain (rest looked up from reference TRBV11-2 and TRBJ2-2): EAGVAQSPRYKIIEKRQSVAFWCNPISGHATLYWYQQILGQGPKLLIQFQNNGVVDDSQLPKDRFSAERLKGVDSTLKIQPAKLEDSAVYLCASSLGPGGNAGELFFGEGSRLTVL.